The clone carrying this T cell receptor beta chain was counted many times. The target antigen is unknown. TCRdb re-derived calls from the 5' RACE reads in MiXCR, one entry per CDR3 protein. The sample shows 450,000 or so distinct CDR3 sequences, roughly 20% of them seen only once. The source of the sample is a study of identical twins. Overall study results and limits: Fewer insertions were carried by abundant cord blood beta clonotypes, but none was seen in memory repertoires.

Germline V gene sequence: CDR1 ENHRY, CDR2 SYGVKD. The CDR3 spans 14 residues. The V end lost 4 bases, the J end lost 2 bases, and 11 bases lay between the germline ends. No donor was unhealthy or non-Caucasian. The chain combines TRBV10-3 with TRBJ1-2; D may be TRBD1 (6 bases). This TCR was recovered from a man aged 50 or older in good health. The specimen sequenced was naive T cells sorted from blood. The CDR3 reads CAISGQDNNYGYTF. In DNA form, the CDR3 reads TGTGCCATCAGTGGACAGGACAACAACTATGGCTACACCTTC.